This paragraph reports one TCR beta chain. The antigen is undetermined. The sample is drawn from a study of chemoradiotherapy in HPV16-positive cancers. V lost 1 base, J lost 1 base, and 3 bases lay in between. CDR1 and CDR2 (germline): SGHNT, YYREEE (reference sequence). The length of the CDR3 is 12 residues. Measured with immunoSEQ multiplex PCR; TCRdb has only the in-frame clones, and not every one. The sample lists about 53,000 clones, under 95% occurring once. Study outcomes and limitations: Candidate HPV-specific clones and E7-related TCR motifs grew in tumor during treatment. The functional HPV-specific definition rests on just a couple of HPV16-positive patients.

The sequences come from blood, collected from a patient who underwent chemoradiotherapy. The source is a human donor with HPV-associated anogenital cancer. The J gene is TRBJ2-7, the V gene TRBV5-4; D uncertain. The CDR3 spells CASSLPSYEQYF. The CDR3 DNA sequence: TGTGCCAGCAGCTTGCCGTCCTACGAGCAGTACTTC.